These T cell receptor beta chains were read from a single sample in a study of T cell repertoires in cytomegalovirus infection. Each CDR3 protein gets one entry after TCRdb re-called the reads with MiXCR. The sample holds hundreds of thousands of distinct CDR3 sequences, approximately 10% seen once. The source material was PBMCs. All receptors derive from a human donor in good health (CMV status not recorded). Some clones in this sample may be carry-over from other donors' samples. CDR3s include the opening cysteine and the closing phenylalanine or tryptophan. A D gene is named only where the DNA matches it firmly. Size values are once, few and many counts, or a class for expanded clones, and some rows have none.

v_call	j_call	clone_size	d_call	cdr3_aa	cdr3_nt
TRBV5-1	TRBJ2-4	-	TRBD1	CASSPTGSENIQYF	TGCGCCAGCAGCCCGACAGGGTCAGAAAACATTCAGTACTTC
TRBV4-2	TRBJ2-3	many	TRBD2	CASSRYARESPDTQYF	TGTGCCAGCAGCCGTTATGCGCGGGAGTCCCCAGATACGCAGTATTTT
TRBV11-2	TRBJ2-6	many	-	CASSLVPPPSALDSGANVLTF	TGTGCCAGCAGCTTAGTCCCCCCCCCTAGCGCATTAGACTCTGGGGCCAACGTCCTGACTTTC
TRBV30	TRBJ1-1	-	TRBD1	CAWSPGQSAFF	TGTGCCTGGAGTCCGGGACAGTCGGCTTTCTTT
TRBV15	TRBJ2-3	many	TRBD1	CATSRGTGGNTDTQYF	TGTGCCACCAGCAGAGGGACAGGGGGCAACACAGATACGCAGTATTTT
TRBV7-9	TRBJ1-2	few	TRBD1	CASSSRGGNYGYTF	TGTGCCAGCAGCTCCAGGGGGGGGAACTATGGCTACACCTTC
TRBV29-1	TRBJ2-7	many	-	CSVEGGPGYEQYF	TGCAGCGTTGAAGGGGGCCCTGGGTACGAGCAGTACTTC
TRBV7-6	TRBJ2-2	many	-	CASSIRPTPNTGELFF	TGTGCCAGCAGCATACGCCCGACACCCAACACCGGGGAGCTGTTTTTT
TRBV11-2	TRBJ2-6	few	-	CASSLDNVYSGANVLTF	TGTGCCAGCAGCTTAGATAACGTTTACTCTGGGGCCAACGTCCTGACTTTC
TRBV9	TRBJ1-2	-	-	CASSVGGDVYGYTF	TGTGCCAGCAGCGTAGGTGGGGACGTCTATGGCTACACCTTC
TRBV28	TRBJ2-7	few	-	CASSLGLISYEQYF	TGTGCCAGCAGTCTGGGACTGATTTCCTACGAGCAGTACTTC
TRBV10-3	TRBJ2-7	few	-	CAISESRLGGPYEQYF	TGTGCCATCAGTGAGTCCAGGCTAGGGGGGCCCTACGAGCAGTACTTC
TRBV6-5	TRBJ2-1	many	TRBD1	CASSYGGQKSMFF	TGTGCCAGCAGTTACGGGGGACAGAAGAGCATGTTCTTC
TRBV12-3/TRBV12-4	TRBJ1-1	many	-	CASSPPPKTEAFF	TGTGCCAGCAGTCCACCACCGAAGACTGAAGCTTTCTTT
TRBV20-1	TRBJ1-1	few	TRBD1	CSASGTGDITEAFF	TGCAGTGCTAGTGGGACAGGAGACATCACTGAAGCTTTCTTT
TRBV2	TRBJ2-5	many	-	CASSLTSQETQYF	TGTGCCAGCAGTCTGACGAGCCAAGAGACCCAGTACTTC
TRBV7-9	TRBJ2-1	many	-	CASSSTGTNEQFF	TGTGCCAGCAGCTCAACTGGGACTAATGAGCAGTTCTTC
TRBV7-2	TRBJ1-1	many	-	CASSLAAGTEAFF	TGTGCCAGCAGCTTAGCGGCGGGGACTGAAGCTTTCTTT
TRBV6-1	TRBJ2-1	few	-	CASSELERAENNEQFF	TGTGCCAGCAGTGAACTGGAGAGGGCCGAAAACAATGAGCAGTTCTTC
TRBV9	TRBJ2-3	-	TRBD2	CASSAFTGTSGTDTQYF	TGTGCCAGCAGCGCATTCACCGGGACTAGCGGCACAGATACGCAGTATTTT
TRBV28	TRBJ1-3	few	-	CASSFRSRGLVSGNTIYF	TGTGCCAGCAGTTTTCGGTCCAGAGGATTAGTCTCTGGAAACACCATATATTTT
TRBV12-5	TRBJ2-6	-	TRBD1	CASGISRTGPGGANVLTF	TGTGCTAGTGGCATATCCCGGACAGGGCCGGGTGGGGCCAACGTCCTGACTTTC
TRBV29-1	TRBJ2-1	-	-	CSVEWPTTYNEQFF	TGCAGCGTTGAGTGGCCTACTACCTACAATGAGCAGTTCTTC
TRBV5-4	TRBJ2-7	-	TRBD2	CASSSRLAGGNEQYF	TGTGCCAGCAGCTCTCGACTAGCGGGAGGCAACGAGCAGTACTTC
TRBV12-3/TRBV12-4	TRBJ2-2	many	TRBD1	CASSWDRGNTGELFF	TGTGCCAGCAGTTGGGACAGGGGGAACACCGGGGAGCTGTTTTTT
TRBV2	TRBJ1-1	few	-	CASSTRIEAFF	TGTGCCAGCAGCACGCGTATTGAAGCTTTCTTT
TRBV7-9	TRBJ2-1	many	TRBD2	CASSSKTGGRADEQFF	TGTGCCAGCAGCTCTAAGACTGGCGGGAGGGCCGATGAGCAGTTCTTC